What follows are 4 T cell receptor beta chains derived from one specimen sequenced in a study of shared clonotypes between healthy human individuals. Repertoires were generated with immunoSEQ multiplex PCR, while TCRdb's copy carries only in-frame clones and drops some. Here the sample spans roughly 500,000 clones, 90% to 97% being singletons. Sequencing used naive CD4+ T cells sorted from blood. The subset denotes: CD45RA+ positively selected. The origin of the receptors is a woman aged 25 to 39 in good health.

This clone occurred once. The chain employs TRBV11-3 and TRBJ2-1, with D perhaps matching TRBD1 or TRBD2 (5 bases each). CDR1 is SGHNT and CDR2 is YENEEA in the germline V gene. The V gene lost 3 bases and the J gene lost 5 bases, with 14 bases spanning the gap. CDR3 length: 15 residues. The CDR3 sequence is CASSLGTGSHNEQFF. For the CDR3, the DNA is TGTGCCAGCAGCTTGGGGACGGGGTCCCACAATGAGCAGTTCTTC.

This chain links TRBV7-3 with TRBJ2-1, with D possibly being TRBD2 (6 bases). Germline V gives CDR1 SGHTA, CDR2 FQGTGA. V lost 0 bases to trimming and J lost 5 bases, with 8 bases between them. This CDR3 has 14 residues. In DNA, the CDR3 is TGTGCCAGCAGCTTAACTAGCGGAAACAATGAGCAGTTCTTC. Protein: CASSLTSGNNEQFF.

The chain is built from TRBV28 and TRBJ1-1; D is uncertain. This CDR3 contains 14 residues. Germline CDR1 and CDR2: MDHEN and SYDVKM. V lost 4 bases, J lost 1 base, and 10 bases lay in between. CDR3 sequence: CASSYPASNTEAFF. CDR3 DNA: TGTGCCAGCAGTTACCCGGCCTCGAACACTGAAGCTTTCTTT.

The chain has TRBV18 and TRBJ2-7; a weak D match, TRBD2 (6 bases). The length of the CDR3 is 17 residues. The germline V gene encodes CDR1 KGHSH and CDR2 LQKENI. V lost 2 bases and J 6 bases, leaving 23 bases between the germline ends. DNA of the CDR3: TGTGCCAGCTCACCATCTCCGACCACGGGGGTCTTAGGCGAGCAGTACTTC. Encoded protein: CASSPSPTTGVLGEQYF.